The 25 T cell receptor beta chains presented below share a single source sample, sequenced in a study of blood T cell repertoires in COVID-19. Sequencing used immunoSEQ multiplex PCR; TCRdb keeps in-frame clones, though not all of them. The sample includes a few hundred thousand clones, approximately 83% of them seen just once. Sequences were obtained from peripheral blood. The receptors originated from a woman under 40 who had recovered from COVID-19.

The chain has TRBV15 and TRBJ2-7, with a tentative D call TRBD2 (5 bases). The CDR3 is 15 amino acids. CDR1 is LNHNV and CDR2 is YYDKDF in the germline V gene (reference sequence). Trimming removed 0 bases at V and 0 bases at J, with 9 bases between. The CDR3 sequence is CATSRERESSYEQYF. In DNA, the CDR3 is TGTGCCACCAGCAGAGAACGGGAAAGCTCCTACGAGCAGTACTTC.

CDR3 in DNA: TGTGCCAGCAGCCCCCGTCCCTTAGCGGGAGCAGATACGCAGTATTTT. Translation gives CASSPRPLAGADTQYF. The chain couples TRBV9 to TRBJ2-3, with 9 bases matching TRBD2. V shed 4 bases, J shed 4 bases, and the junction held 10 bases outside the gene matches. This CDR3 contains 16 residues. The germline CDR1 and CDR2 sequences are SGDLS and YYNGEE.

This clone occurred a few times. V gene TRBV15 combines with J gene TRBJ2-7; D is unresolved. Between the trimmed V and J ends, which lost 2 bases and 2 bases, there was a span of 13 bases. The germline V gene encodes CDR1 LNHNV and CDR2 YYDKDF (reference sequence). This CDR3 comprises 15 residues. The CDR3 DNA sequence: TGTGCCACCAGCAGAAATAATGAACCTACCTACGAGCAGTACTTC. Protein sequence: CATSRNNEPTYEQYF.

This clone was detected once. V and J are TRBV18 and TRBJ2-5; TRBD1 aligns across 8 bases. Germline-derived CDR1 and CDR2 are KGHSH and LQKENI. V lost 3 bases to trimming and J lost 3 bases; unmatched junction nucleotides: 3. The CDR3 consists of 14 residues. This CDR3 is CASSPATGEETQYF. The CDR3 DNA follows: TGTGCCAGCTCACCCGCGACAGGGGAAGAGACCCAGTACTTC.

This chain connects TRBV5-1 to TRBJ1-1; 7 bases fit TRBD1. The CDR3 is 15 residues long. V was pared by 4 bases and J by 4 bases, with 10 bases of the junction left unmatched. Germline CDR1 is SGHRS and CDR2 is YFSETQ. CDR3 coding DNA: TGCGCCAGCAGCCTGGGGGACAGTAGGGGCACTGAAGCTTTCTTT. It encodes CASSLGDSRGTEAFF.

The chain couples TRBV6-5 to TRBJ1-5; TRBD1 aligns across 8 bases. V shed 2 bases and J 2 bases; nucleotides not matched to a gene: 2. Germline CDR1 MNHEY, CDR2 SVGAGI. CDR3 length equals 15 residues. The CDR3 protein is CASSYMGQGNQPQHF. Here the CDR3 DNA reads TGTGCCAGCAGTTACATGGGACAGGGCAATCAGCCCCAGCATTTT.

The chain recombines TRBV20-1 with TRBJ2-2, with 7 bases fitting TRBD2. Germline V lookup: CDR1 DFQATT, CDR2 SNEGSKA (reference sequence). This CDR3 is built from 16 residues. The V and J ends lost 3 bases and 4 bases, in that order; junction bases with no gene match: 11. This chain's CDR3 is CSASFGSGEGTGELFF. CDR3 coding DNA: TGCAGTGCTAGTTTTGGCTCGGGGGAGGGCACCGGGGAGCTGTTTTTT.

The CDR3 DNA reads as TGTGCCAGCAGCGCGGGGCTACCTAATGAAAAACTGTTTTTT. Amino acid sequence: CASSAGLPNEKLFF. J is TRBJ1-4 and V is TRBV5-8, with a weak D call TRBD1 (5 bases). The CDR3 loop spans 14 amino acids. Germline CDR1 reads SGHTS; CDR2 reads YDEGEE. Trimming removed 4 bases at V and 3 bases at J, with 10 bases between.

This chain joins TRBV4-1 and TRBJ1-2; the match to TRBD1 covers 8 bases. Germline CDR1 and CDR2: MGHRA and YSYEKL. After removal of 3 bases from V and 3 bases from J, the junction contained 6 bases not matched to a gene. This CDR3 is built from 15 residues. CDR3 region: CASSHDRGEDYGYTF. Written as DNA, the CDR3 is TGCGCCAGCAGCCACGACAGGGGAGAAGACTATGGCTACACCTTC.

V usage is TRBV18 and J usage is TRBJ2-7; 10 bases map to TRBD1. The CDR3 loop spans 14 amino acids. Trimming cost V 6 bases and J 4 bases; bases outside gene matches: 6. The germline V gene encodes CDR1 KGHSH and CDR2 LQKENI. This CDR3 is CASSPGTGAYEQYF. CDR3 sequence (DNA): TGTGCCAGCTCCCCCGGGACAGGGGCATACGAGCAGTACTTC.

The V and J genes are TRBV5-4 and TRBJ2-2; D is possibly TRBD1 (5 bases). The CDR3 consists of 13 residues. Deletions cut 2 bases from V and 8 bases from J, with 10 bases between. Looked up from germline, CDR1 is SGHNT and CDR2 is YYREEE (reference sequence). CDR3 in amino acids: CASSFFRTGELFF. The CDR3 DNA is TGTGCCAGCAGCTTTTTTAGGACAGGGGAGCTGTTTTTT.

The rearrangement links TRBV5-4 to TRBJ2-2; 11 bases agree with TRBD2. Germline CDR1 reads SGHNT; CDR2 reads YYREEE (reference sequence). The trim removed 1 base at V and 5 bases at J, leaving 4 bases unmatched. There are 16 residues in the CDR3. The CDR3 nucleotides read TGTGCCAGCAGCTTGATAGCGGGGGGGCGGACCGGGGAGCTGTTTTTT. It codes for CASSLIAGGRTGELFF.

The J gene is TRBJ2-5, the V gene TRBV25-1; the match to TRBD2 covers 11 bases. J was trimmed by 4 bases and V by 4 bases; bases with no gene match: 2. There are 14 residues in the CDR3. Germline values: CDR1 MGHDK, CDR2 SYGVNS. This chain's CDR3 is CASSGLAGGETQYF. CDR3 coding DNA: TGTGCCAGCAGTGGCCTAGCGGGAGGAGAGACCCAGTACTTC. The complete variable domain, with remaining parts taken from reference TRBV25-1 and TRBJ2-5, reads EADIYQTPRYLVIGTGKKITLECSQTMGHDKMYWYQQDPGMELHLIHYSYGVNSTEKGDLSSESTVSRIRTEHFPLTLESARPSHTSQYLCASSGLAGGETQYFGPGTRLLVL.

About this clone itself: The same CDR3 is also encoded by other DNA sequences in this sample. The DNA of the CDR3 is TGTGCCTGGAGTGTAGGACAGGGTAACTATGGCTACACCTTC. Translated: CAWSVGQGNYGYTF. The V and J genes are TRBV30 and TRBJ1-2; the match to TRBD1 covers 8 bases. Germline CDR1 reads GTSNPN; CDR2 reads SVGIG (reference sequence). Trimming cost V 0 bases and J 1 base; bases outside gene matches: 1. This CDR3 region has 14 residues.

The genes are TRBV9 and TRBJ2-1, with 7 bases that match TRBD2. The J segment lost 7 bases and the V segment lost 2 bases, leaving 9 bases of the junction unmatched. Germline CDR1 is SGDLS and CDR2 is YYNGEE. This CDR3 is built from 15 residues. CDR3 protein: CASSVGLGVGNEQFF. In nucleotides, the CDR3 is TGTGCCAGCAGCGTTGGACTAGGGGTTGGGAATGAGCAGTTCTTC. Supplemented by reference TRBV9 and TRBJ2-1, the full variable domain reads DSGVTQTPKHLITATGQRVTLRCSPRSGDLSVYWYQQSLDQGLQFLIQYYNGEERAKGNILERFSAQQFPDLHSELNLSSLELGDSALYFCASSVGLGVGNEQFFGPGTRLTVL.

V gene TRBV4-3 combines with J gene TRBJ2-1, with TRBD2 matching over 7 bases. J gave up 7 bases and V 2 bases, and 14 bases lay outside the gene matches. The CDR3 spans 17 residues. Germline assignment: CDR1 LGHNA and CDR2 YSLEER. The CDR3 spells CASSQSREAYPNNEQFF. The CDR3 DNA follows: TGCGCCAGCAGCCAAAGTCGGGAGGCCTACCCTAATAATGAGCAGTTCTTC.

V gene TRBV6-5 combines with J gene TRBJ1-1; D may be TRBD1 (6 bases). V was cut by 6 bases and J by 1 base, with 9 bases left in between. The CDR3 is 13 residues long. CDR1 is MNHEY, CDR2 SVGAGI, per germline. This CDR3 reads CASSRTENTEAFF. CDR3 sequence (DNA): TGTGCCAGCAGCCGGACAGAGAACACTGAAGCTTTCTTT.

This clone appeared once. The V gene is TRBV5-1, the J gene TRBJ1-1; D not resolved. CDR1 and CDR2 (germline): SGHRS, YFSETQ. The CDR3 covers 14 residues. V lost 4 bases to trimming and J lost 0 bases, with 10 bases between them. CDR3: CASSTGIMNTEAFF. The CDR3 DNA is TGCGCCAGCAGCACCGGGATCATGAACACTGAAGCTTTCTTT.

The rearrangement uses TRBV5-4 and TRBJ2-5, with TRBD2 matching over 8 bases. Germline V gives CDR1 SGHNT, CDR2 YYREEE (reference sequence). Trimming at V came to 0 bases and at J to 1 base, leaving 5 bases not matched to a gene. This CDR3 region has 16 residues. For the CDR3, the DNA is TGTGCCAGCAGCTTGGCGGGCGGGGGGACCCAAGAGACCCAGTACTTC. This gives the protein CASSLAGGGTQETQYF. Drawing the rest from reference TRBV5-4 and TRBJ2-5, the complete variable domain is ETGVTQSPTHLIKTRGQQVTLRCSSQSGHNTVSWYQQALGQGPQFIFQYYREEENGRGNFPPRFSGLQFPNYSSELNVNALELDDSALYLCASSLAGGGTQETQYFGPGTRLLVL.

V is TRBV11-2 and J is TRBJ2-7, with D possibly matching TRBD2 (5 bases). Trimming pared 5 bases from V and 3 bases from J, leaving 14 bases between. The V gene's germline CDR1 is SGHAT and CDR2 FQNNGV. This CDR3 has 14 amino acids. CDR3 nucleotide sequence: TGTGCCAGCAGCCCCCCCCTTCGGGGCTACGAGCAGTACTTC. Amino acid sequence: CASSPPLRGYEQYF.

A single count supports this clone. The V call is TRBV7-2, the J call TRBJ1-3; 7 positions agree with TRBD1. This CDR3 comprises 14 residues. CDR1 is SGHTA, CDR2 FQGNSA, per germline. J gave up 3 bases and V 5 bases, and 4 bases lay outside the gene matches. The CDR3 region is CASSETGVGNTIYF. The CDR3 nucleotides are TGTGCCAGCAGCGAAACAGGGGTTGGAAACACCATATATTTT.

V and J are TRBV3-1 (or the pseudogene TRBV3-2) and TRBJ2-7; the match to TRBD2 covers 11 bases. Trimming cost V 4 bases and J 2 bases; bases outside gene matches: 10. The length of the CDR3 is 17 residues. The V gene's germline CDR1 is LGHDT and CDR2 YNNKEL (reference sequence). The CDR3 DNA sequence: TGTGCCAGCAGCCGACGAACAGGGACTAGCGGTACCTACGAGCAGTACTTC. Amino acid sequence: CASSRRTGTSGTYEQYF.

The CDR3 loop reads CASSTTGVYQETQYF. Written as DNA, the CDR3 is TGTGCCAGCAGCACGACAGGGGTGTACCAAGAGACCCAGTACTTC. This chain connects TRBV5-6 to TRBJ2-5; 8 positions match TRBD1. Germline V gene sequence: CDR1 SGHDT, CDR2 YYEEEE. CDR3 size: 15 residues. V lost 4 bases, J lost 0 bases, and 5 bases stayed unmatched.

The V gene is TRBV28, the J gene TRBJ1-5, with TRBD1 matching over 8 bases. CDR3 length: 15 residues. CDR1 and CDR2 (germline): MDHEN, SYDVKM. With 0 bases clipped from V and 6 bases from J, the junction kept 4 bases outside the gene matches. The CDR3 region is CASSLWGQAGQPQHF. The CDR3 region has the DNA TGTGCCAGCAGTTTATGGGGACAGGCGGGTCAGCCCCAGCATTTT. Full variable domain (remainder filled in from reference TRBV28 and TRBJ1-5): DVKVTQSSRYLVKRTGEKVFLECVQDMDHENMFWYRQDPGLGLRLIYFSYDVKMKEKGDIPEGYSVSREKKERFSLILESASTNQTSMYLCASSLWGQAGQPQHFGDGTRLSIL.

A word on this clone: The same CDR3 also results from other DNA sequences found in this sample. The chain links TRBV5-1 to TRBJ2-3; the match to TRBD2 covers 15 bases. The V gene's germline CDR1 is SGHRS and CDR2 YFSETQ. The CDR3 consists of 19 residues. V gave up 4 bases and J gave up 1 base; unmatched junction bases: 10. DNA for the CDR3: TGCGCCAGCAGCCCGGGACTAGCGGGGGGTATGGCAGGCACAGATACGCAGTATTTT. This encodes CASSPGLAGGMAGTDTQYF.